This entry lists 6 T cell receptor beta chains sequenced from one sample in a study of neurological immune-mediated disorders. MiXCR, applied by TCRdb to the 5' RACE reads, yields one record per CDR3 protein. The table records about 65,000 distinct CDR3 sequences, around 4% of them present only once. Sequencing was carried out using PBMCs. Receptor source: a man in his fifties with multiple sclerosis.

The V gene is TRBV7-9, the J gene TRBJ2-1, with 14 bases that match TRBD2. V trimming: 5 bases; J trimming: 9 bases; junction bases outside the gene matches: 6. This CDR3 has 15 residues. CDR1 is SEHNR and CDR2 is FQNEAQ in the germline V gene (reference sequence). DNA of the CDR3: TGTGCCAGCAGCGGGACTAGCGGGGGAAGTAGTGAGCAGTTCTTC. Translation gives CASSGTSGGSSEQFF.

A word on this clonotype: At one end the junction does not follow the germline gene, possibly because of a read error. V is TRBV7-2 and J is TRBJ1-3; 8 bases align to TRBD1. This CDR3 spans 17 amino acids. CDR1 is SGHTA and CDR2 is FQGNSA in the germline V gene. For the CDR3, the DNA is TGCGCCAGCAGCTTCTTCACCCGGACAGGGCTAGGAAACACCATATATTTT. It translates to CASSFFTRTGLGNTIYF.

In this sample, this clonotype turned up a few times. The chain couples TRBV5-1 to TRBJ1-2; 8 bases match TRBD1. Germline values: CDR1 SGHRS, CDR2 YFSETQ. The CDR3 extends over 15 amino acids. Trimming cost V 4 bases and J 5 bases; bases outside gene matches: 10. The CDR3 bases are TGCGCCAGCAGCCCGGCGATTACAGGGGGGTATGGCTACACCTTC. Translated, it gives CASSPAITGGYGYTF.

This clonotype was seen ten or more times. In DNA, the CDR3 is TGCGCCAGCAGGGAGGCCCCGGGAGGCGTCTACGAGCAGTACTTC. Encoded protein: CASREAPGGVYEQYF. This rearrangement joins TRBV5-1 to TRBJ2-7; TRBD2 aligns across 7 bases. This CDR3 spans 15 amino acids. Germline values: CDR1 SGHRS, CDR2 YFSETQ. Trimming cost V 5 bases and J 3 bases; bases outside gene matches: 11.

In its sample, this clonotype was seen many times. The rearrangement uses TRBV27 and TRBJ2-7; D is ambiguous. From germline, CDR1 is MNHEY and CDR2 SMNVEV (reference sequence). V was pared by 2 bases and J by 5 bases, with 13 bases between. This CDR3 has 14 amino acids. CDR3 sequence: CASSLKAPQHEQYF. The CDR3 coding sequence is TGTGCCAGCAGTTTAAAAGCGCCTCAGCACGAGCAGTACTTC.

Points on this clonotype: The missing conserved phenylalanine or tryptophan at the end of this CDR3 makes a read error likely. The DNA is left out, because the CDR3 cannot be placed on it with certainty; the CDR3 is given as TCRdb lists it. CDR3 region: CASSLGGTGAREYN. V usage is TRBV13 and J usage is TRBJ2-7; the D call of TRBD1 is as the table states it, not checked on the DNA. Germline V CDR1 and CDR2: PRHDT, FYEKMQ (reference sequence). The CDR3 is 14 residues long, counting both termini.